These T cell receptor beta chains were read from a single sample in a study of cytomegalovirus exposure and HLA in healthy donors. Only in-frame clones appear in the TCRdb table, and some are missing; sequencing was by immunoSEQ multiplex PCR. The sample yields roughly 150,000 clones, roughly 70% seen once. Material for sequencing was PBMCs. All receptors come from a woman between 18 and 30 years old in good health and CMV-seropositive. CDR3s include the opening cysteine and the closing phenylalanine or tryptophan. D genes are given only for firm matches. The size of a clone is reported for some rows only, either as once, few or many, or as a class for expanded clones.

CDR3nt,CDR3aa,j_gene,abundance,d_gene,v_gene
TGTGCCAGCAGCTCAGGACAGCCCGTGTGGCCCCTCCACTTT,CASSSGQPVWPLHF,TRBJ1-6,.,.,TRBV7-9
TGTGCCAGTAGTATTTTAGCGGGGGAGTACAATGAGCAGTTCTTC,CASSILAGEYNEQFF,TRBJ2-1,.,TRBD2,TRBV19
TGCGCCAGCAGCCAAGATTATAAAGAGGCAGGGGCCATCGTTAACTCCTACGAGCAGTACTTC,CASSQDYKEAGAIVNSYEQYF,TRBJ2-7,few,.,TRBV4-3
TGCGCCAGCAGCCAAGTTAGCGGGGGCCCAAGCACAGATACGCAGTATTTT,CASSQVSGGPSTDTQYF,TRBJ2-3,.,TRBD2,TRBV4-1
TGTGCCAGCAAGCGGGACAAACTTAATGAAAAACTGTTTTTT,CASKRDKLNEKLFF,TRBJ1-4,few,.,TRBV2
TGTGCCAGCAGCGTAGGCGACAGGGCTTACGAGCAGTACTTC,CASSVGDRAYEQYF,TRBJ2-7,.,TRBD1,TRBV9
TGTGCCAGCAGCGACAGGGCCAATCAGCCCCAGCATTTT,CASSDRANQPQHF,TRBJ1-5,.,TRBD1,TRBV7-8
TGTGCCAGCAGCTTAGTGAGACTAGCGGGCAAATTCCAAGAGACCCAGTACTTC,CASSLVRLAGKFQETQYF,TRBJ2-5,.,TRBD2,TRBV11-3
TGTGCCAGCAGCCCGGGGGGGTCCGCGGGCAATAACAATGAGCAGTTCTTC,CASSPGGSAGNNNEQFF,TRBJ2-1,few,TRBD2,TRBV5-4
TGTGCCAGCAGTCAGAACCCGGGGATTAGCGACACCATATATTTT,CASSQNPGISDTIYF,TRBJ1-3,few,.,TRBV6-5
TGTGCCAGCACCCGCGGCGACAGGGGGCACGAGCAGTACTTC,CASTRGDRGHEQYF,TRBJ2-7,.,TRBD1,TRBV6-5
TGTGCCAGCAGACTCCGGACAGGGAGGGGTATCCAAGAGACCCAGTACTTC,CASRLRTGRGIQETQYF,TRBJ2-5,.,.,TRBV11-1
TGCGCCAGCAGACCAACTTTTACTACCTCTATGAACACTGAAGCTTTCTTT,CASRPTFTTSMNTEAFF,TRBJ1-1,.,.,TRBV5-1
TGTGCCAGCAGCTACATGGGACAGGCTTCCTCTGGAAACACCATATATTTT,CASSYMGQASSGNTIYF,TRBJ1-3,.,TRBD1,TRBV7-2
TGTGCCAGCAGCCGGACAGGGGACAATGAGCAGTTCTTC,CASSRTGDNEQFF,TRBJ2-1,once,TRBD1,TRBV7-9
TGTGCCAGCAGCTTTAGCGGGTACGAGCAGTACTTC,CASSFSGYEQYF,TRBJ2-7,.,TRBD2,TRBV7-2
TGTGCCAGCAGCACCCAGGGGGCGAACACTGAAGCTTTCTTT,CASSTQGANTEAFF,TRBJ1-1,.,TRBD1,TRBV11-1
TGTGCCAGCAGTTTATCGACAGGGGGGAACACTGAAGCTTTCTTT,CASSLSTGGNTEAFF,TRBJ1-1,.,TRBD1,TRBV6-5
TGTGCCAGCAGCTTAGTACCTCCGACTAGCGGGGGGGTTCGGGAGACCCAGTACTTC,CASSLVPPTSGGVRETQYF,TRBJ2-5,.,TRBD2,TRBV7-6
TGTGCCGTACAGGGGTTGGGCTACACCTTC,CAVQGLGYTF,TRBJ1-2,few,TRBD1,TRBV2
TGTGCCAGCAGCTTAACTAGCCTGGGGATCGGGACCACCGGGGAGCTGTTTTTT,CASSLTSLGIGTTGELFF,TRBJ2-2,.,.,TRBV7-9
TGTGCCGGCAGCTCAGGTGCGCCTACCCCAAACAATGGGCAGTTCTTC,CAGSSGAPTPNNGQFF,TRBJ2-1,.,.,TRBV7-2
TGTGCCAGCAGCTTAAGACTGCACAATGAGCAGTTCTTC,CASSLRLHNEQFF,TRBJ2-1,.,.,TRBV7-2
TGTGCCAGCAGCTCGGGACAGCCAAATGAAAAACTGTTTTTT,CASSSGQPNEKLFF,TRBJ1-4,.,TRBD1,TRBV7-6
TGTGCCAGCAGCCAAGCGGGGGACACCGGGGAGCTGTTTTTT,CASSQAGDTGELFF,TRBJ2-2,.,TRBD2,TRBV7-3
TGTGCCAGCTCACCTGGGACACCGTCCTACGAGCAGTACTTC,CASSPGTPSYEQYF,TRBJ2-7,.,.,TRBV18
TGTGCCTGGCACGGAGACAGGGAGAACACTGAAGCTTTCTTT,CAWHGDRENTEAFF,TRBJ1-1,few,TRBD1,TRBV30
TGTGCCAGCAGCAATTCCCGTCTAGAGACGAGCACAGATACGCAGTATTTT,CASSNSRLETSTDTQYF,TRBJ2-3,.,.,TRBV9
TGTGCCAGCAGCGTAGGCACAGACAACACTGAAGCTTTCTTT,CASSVGTDNTEAFF,TRBJ1-1,.,.,TRBV9